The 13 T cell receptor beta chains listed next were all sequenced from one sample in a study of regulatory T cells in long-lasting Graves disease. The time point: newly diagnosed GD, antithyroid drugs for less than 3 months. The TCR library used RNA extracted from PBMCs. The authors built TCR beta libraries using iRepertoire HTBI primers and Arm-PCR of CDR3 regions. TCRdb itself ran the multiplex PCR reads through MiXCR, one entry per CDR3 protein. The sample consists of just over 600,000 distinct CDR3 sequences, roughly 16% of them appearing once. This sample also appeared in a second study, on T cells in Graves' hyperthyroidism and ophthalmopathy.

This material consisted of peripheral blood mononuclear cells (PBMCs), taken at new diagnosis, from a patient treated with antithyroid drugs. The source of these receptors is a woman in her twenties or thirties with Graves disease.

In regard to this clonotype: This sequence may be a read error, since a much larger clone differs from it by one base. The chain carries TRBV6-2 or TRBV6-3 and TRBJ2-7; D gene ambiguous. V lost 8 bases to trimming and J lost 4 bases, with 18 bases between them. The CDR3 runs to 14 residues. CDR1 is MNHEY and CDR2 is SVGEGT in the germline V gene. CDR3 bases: TGTGCCAGCGGTGATGGGCTCCTTGCTTACGAGCAGTACTTC. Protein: CASGDGLLAYEQYF.

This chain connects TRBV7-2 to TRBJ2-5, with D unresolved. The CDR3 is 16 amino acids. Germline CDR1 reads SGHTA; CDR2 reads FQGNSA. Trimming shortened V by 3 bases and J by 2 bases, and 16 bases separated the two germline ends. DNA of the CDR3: TGTGCCAGCAGCTTGGCCCCGTACCTCAGTCAAGAGACCCAGTACTTC. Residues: CASSLAPYLSQETQYF.

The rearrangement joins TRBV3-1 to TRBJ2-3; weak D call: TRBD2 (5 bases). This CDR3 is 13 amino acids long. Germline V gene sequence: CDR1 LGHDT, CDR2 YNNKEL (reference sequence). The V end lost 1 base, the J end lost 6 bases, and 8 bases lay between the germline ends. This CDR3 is CASSQGEGDTQYF. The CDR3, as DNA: TGTGCCAGCAGCCAAGGTGAGGGTGATACGCAGTATTTT.

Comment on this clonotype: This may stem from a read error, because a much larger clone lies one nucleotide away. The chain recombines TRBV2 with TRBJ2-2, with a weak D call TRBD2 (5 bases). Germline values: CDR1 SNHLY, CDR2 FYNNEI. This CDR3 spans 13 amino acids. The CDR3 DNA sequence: TGTGCCAGCAGTGCCAGTCACACCGGGGAGCTGCTTTTT. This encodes CASSASHTGELLF. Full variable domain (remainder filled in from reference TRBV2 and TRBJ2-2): EPEVTQTPSHQVTQMGQEVILRCVPISNHLYFYWYRQILGQKVEFLVSFYNNEISEKSEIFDDQFSVERPDGSNFTLKIRSTKLEDSAMYFCASSASHTGELLFGEGSRLTVL.

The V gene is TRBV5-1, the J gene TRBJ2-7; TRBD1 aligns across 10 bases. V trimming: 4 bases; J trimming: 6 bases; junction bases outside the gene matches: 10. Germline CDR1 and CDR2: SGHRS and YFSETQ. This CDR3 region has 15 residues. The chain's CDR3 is CASSQTGTGASEQYF. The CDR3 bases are TGCGCCAGCAGCCAAACCGGGACAGGGGCCTCCGAGCAGTACTTC. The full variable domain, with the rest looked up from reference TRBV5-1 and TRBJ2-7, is KAGVTQTPRYLIKTRGQQVTLSCSPISGHRSVSWYQQTPGQGLQFLFEYFSETQRNKGNFPGRFSGRQFSNSRSEMNVSTLELGDSALYLCASSQTGTGASEQYFGPGTRLTVT.

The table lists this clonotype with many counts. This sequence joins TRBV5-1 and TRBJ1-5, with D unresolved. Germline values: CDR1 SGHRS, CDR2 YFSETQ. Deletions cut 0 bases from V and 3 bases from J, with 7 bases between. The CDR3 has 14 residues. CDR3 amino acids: CASSLGGINQPQHF. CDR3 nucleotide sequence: TGCGCCAGCAGCTTGGGCGGGATCAATCAGCCCCAGCATTTT.

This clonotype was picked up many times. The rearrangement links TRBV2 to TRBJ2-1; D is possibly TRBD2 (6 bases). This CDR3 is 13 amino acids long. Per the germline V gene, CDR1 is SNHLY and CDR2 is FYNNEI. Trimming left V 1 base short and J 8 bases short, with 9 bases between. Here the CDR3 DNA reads TGTGCCAGCAGTGAAGGGCCGGGAGATGAGCAGTTCTTC. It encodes CASSEGPGDEQFF.

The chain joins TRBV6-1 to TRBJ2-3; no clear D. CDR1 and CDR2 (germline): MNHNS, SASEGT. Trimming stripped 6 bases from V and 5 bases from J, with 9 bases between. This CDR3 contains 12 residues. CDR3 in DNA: TGTGCCAGCAGCGGGTCGAAAGATACGCAGTATTTT. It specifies CASSGSKDTQYF.

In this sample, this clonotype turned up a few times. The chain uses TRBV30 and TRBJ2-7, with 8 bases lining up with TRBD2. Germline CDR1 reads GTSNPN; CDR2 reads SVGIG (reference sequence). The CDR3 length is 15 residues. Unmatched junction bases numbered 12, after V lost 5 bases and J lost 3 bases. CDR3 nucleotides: TGTGCCTGGGGTGGGACTAGTCGGAAAGTCTACGAGCAGTACTTC. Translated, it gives CAWGGTSRKVYEQYF.

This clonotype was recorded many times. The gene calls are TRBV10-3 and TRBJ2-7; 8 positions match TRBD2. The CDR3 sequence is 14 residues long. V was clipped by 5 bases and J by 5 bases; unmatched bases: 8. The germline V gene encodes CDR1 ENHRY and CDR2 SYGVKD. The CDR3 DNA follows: TGTGCCATCAGTCACAGCGGGAGAGAGGACGAGCAGTACTTC. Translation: CAISHSGREDEQYF.

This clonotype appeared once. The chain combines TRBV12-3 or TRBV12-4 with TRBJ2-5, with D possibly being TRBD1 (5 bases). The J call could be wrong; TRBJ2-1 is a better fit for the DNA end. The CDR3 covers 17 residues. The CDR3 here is CASSFCVTAHFCNEQFF. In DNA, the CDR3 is TGTGCCAGCAGTTTTTGTGTGACAGCGCACTTTTGCAATGAGCAGTTCTTC.

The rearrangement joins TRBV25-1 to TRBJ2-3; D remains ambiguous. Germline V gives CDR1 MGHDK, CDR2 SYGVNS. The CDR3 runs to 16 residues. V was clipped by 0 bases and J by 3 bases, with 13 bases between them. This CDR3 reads CASSEYSRALTDTQYF. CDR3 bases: TGTGCCAGCAGTGAATATTCCCGCGCGCTTACAGATACGCAGTATTTT.

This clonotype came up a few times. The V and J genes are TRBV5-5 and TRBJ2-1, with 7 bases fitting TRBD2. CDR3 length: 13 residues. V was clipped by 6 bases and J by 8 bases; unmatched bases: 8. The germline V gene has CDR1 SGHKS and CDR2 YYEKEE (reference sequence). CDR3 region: CASKRRGTYEQFF. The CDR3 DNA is TGTGCCAGCAAGAGGCGGGGGACGTATGAGCAGTTCTTC.